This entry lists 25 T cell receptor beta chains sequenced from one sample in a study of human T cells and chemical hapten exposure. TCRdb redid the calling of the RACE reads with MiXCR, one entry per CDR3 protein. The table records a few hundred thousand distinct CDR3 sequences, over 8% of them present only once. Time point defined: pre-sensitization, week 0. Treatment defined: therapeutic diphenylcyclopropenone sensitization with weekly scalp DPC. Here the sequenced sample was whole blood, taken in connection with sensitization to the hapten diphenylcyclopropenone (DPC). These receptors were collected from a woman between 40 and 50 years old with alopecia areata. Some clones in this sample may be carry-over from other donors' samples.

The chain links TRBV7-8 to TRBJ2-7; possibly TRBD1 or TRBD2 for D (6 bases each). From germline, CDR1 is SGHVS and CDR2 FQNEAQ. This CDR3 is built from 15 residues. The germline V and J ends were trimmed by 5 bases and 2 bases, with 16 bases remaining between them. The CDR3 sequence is CASSPGAAATYEQYF. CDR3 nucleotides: TGTGCCAGCAGCCCGGGGGCGGCGGCGACCTACGAGCAGTACTTC.

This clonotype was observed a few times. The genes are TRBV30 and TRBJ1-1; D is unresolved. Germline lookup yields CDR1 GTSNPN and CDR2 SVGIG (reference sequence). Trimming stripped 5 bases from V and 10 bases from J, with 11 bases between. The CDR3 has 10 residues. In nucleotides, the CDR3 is TGTGCCTGGGGGGAGGTTGGAGCTTTCTTT. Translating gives CAWGEVGAFF.

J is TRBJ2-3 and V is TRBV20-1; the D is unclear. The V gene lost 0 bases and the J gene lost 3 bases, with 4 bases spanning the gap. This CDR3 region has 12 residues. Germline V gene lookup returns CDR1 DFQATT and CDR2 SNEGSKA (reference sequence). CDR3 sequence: CSARDETDTQYF. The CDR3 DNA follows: TGCAGTGCTAGAGATGAAACAGATACGCAGTATTTT.

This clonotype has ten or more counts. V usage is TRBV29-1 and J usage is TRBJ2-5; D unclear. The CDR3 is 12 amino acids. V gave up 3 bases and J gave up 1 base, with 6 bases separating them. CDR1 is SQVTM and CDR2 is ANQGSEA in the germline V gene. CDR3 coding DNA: TGCAGCGTTGACCCCTCCCAAGAGACCCAGTACTTC. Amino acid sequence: CSVDPSQETQYF.

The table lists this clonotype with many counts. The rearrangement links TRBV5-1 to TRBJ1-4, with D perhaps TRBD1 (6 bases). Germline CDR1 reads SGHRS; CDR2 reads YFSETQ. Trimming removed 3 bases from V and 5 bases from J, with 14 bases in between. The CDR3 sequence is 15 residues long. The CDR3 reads CASSSQGLRNEKLFF. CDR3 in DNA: TGCGCCAGCAGCTCACAGGGCTTGCGGAATGAAAAACTGTTTTTT.

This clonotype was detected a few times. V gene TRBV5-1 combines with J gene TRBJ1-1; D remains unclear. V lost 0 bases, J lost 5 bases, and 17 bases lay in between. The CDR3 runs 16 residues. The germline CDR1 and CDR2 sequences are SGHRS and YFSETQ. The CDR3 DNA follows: TGCGCCAGCAGCTTGGCCGGAGGAGGGAGTGGAACTGAAGCTTTCTTT. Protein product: CASSLAGGGSGTEAFF. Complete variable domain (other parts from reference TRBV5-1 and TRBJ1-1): KAGVTQTPRYLIKTRGQQVTLSCSPISGHRSVSWYQQTPGQGLQFLFEYFSETQRNKGNFPGRFSGRQFSNSRSEMNVSTLELGDSALYLCASSLAGGGSGTEAFFGQGTRLTVV.

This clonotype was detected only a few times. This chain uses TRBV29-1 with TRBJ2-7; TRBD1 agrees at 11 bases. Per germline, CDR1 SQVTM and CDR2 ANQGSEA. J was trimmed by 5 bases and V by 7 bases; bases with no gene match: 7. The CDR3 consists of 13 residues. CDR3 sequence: CSGRDRGNHEQYF. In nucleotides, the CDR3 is TGCAGCGGCCGGGACAGGGGGAACCACGAGCAGTACTTC.

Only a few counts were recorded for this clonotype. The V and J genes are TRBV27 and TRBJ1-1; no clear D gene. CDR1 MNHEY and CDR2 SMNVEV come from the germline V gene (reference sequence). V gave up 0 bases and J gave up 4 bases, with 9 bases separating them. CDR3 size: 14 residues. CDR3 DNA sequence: TGTGCCAGCAGTTTATCGTGGAAGGGCACTGAAGCTTTCTTT. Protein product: CASSLSWKGTEAFF.

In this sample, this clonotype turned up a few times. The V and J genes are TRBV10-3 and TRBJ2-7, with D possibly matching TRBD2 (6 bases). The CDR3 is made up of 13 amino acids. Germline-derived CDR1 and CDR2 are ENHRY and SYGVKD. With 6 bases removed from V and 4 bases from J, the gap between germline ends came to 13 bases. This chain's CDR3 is CAISQGLLYEQYF. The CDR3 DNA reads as TGTGCCATCAGCCAGGGACTGTTATACGAGCAGTACTTC.

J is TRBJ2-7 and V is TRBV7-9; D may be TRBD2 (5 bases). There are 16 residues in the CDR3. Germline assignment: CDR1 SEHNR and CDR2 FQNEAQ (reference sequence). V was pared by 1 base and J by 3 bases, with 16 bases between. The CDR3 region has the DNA TGTGCCAGCAGCTTAGGGGCGGGCGGCCTATTCTACGAGCAGTACTTC. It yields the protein CASSLGAGGLFYEQYF.

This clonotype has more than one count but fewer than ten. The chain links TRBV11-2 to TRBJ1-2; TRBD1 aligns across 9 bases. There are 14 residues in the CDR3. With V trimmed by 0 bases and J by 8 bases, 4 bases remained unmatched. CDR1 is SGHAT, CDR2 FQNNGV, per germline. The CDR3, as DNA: TGTGCCAGCAGCTTAGAGAGACAGGGGGGCGGCTACACCTTC. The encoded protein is CASSLERQGGGYTF.

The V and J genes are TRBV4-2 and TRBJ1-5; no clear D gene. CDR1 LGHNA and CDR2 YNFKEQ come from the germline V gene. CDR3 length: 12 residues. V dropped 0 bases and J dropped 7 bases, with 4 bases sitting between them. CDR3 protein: CASSQEDQPQHF. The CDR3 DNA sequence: TGTGCCAGCAGCCAAGAGGACCAGCCCCAGCATTTT.

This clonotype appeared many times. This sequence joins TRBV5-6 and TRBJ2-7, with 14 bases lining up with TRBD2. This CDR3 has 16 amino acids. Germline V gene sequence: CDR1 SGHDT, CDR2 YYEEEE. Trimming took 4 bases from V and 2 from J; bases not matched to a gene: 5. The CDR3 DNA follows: TGTGCCAGCAGCAGGACTAGCGGGGGGCCTGCCTACGAGCAGTACTTC. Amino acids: CASSRTSGGPAYEQYF.

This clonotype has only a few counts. This CDR3 is CASSYSAGVGYEQYF. As DNA, the CDR3 is TGTGCCAGCAGTTACTCCGCGGGAGTGGGCTACGAGCAGTACTTC. The chain joins TRBV6-5 to TRBJ2-7; 7 bases fit TRBD2. There are 15 residues in the CDR3. The germline CDR1 and CDR2 sequences are MNHEY and SVGAGI. The V segment lost 0 bases and the J segment 3 bases; nucleotides outside the gene matches: 5.

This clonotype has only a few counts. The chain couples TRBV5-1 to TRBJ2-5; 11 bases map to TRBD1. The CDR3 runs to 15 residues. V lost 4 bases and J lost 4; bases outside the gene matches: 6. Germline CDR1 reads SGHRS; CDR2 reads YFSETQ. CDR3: CASSLHGQGAETQYF. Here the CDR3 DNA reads TGCGCCAGCAGCCTTCACGGACAGGGGGCAGAGACCCAGTACTTC.

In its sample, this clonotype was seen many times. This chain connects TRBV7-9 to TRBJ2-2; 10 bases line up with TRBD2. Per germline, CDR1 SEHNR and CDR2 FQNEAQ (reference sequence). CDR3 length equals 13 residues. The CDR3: CAWSGRATGELFF. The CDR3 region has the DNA TGTGCGTGGAGCGGGAGGGCCACCGGGGAGCTGTTTTTT.

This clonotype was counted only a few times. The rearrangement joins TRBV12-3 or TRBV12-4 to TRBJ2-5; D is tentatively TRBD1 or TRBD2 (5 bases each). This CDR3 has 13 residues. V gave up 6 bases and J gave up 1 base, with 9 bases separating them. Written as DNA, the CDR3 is TGTGCCAGCAGGCCAGGGACCCAAGAGACCCAGTACTTC. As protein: CASRPGTQETQYF.

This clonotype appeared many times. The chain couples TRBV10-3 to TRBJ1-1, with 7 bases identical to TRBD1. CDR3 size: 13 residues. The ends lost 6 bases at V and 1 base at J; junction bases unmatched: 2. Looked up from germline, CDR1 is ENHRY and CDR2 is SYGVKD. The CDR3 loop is CAISGQENTEAFF. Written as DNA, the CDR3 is TGTGCCATCAGCGGACAGGAGAACACTGAAGCTTTCTTT.

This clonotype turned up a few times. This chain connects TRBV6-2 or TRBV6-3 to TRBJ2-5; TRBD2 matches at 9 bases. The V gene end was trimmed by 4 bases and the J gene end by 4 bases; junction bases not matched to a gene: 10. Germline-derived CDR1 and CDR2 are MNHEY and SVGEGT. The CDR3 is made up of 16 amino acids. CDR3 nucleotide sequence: TGTGCCAGCAGTTCGCAGACTAGCGGTTTCCCAGAGACCCAGTACTTC. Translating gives CASSSQTSGFPETQYF.

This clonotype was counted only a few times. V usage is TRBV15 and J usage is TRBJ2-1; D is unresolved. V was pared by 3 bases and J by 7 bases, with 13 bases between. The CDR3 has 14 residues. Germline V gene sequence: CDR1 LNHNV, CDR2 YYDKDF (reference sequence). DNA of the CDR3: TGTGCCACCAGCAGGGTCCCTGGGTGGAATGAGCAGTTCTTC. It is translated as CATSRVPGWNEQFF.

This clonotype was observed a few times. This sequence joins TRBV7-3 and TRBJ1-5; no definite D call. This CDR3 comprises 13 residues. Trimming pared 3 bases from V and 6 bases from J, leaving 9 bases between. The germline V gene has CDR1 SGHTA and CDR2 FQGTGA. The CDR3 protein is CASSFWVGQPQHF. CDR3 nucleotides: TGTGCCAGCAGCTTTTGGGTTGGTCAGCCCCAGCATTTT.

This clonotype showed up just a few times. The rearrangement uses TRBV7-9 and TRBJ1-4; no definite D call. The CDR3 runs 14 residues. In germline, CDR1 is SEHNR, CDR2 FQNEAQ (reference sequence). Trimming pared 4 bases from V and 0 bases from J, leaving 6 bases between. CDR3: CASSSPATNEKLFF. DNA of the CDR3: TGTGCCAGCAGCTCCCCGGCAACTAATGAAAAACTGTTTTTT. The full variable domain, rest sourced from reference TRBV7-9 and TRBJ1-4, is DTGVSQNPRHKITKRGQNVTFRCDPISEHNRLYWYRQTLGQGPEFLTYFQNEAQLEKSRLLSDRFSAERPKGSFSTLEIQRTEQGDSAMYLCASSSPATNEKLFFGSGTQLSVL.

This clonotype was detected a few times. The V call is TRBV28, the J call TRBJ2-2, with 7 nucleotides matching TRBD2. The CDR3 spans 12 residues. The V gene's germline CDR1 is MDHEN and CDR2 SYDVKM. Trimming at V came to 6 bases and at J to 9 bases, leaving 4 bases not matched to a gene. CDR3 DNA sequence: TGTGCCAGCAGCGAGACTAGCCGGGAGCTGTTTTTT. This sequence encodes CASSETSRELFF. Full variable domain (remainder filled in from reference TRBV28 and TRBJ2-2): DVKVTQSSRYLVKRTGEKVFLECVQDMDHENMFWYRQDPGLGLRLIYFSYDVKMKEKGDIPEGYSVSREKKERFSLILESASTNQTSMYLCASSETSRELFFGEGSRLTVL.

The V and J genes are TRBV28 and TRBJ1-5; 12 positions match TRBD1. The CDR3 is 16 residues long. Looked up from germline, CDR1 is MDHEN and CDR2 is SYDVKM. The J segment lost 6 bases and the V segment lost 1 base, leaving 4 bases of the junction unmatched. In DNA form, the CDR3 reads TGTGCCAGCAGTTTATCGGGACAGGGGGCGAGTCAGCCCCAGCATTTT. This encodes CASSLSGQGASQPQHF.

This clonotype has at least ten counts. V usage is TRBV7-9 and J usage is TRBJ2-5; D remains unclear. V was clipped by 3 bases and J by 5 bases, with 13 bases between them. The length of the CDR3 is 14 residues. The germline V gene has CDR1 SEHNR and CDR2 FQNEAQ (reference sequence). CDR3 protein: CASSFRLEVETQYF. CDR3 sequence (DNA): TGTGCCAGCAGCTTTAGACTGGAAGTGGAGACCCAGTACTTC.